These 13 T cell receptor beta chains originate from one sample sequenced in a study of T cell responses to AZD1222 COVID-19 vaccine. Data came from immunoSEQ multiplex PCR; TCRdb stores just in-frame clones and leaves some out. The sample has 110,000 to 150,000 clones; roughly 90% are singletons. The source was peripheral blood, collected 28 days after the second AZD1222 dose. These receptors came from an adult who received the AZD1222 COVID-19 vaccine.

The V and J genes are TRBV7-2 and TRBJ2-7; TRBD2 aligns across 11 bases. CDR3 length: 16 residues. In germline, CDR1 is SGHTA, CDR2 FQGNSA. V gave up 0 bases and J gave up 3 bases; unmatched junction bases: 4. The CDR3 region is CASSLAVLAGVYEQYF. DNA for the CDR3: TGTGCCAGCAGCTTAGCCGTACTAGCGGGAGTCTACGAGCAGTACTTC. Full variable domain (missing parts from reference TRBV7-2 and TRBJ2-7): GAGVSQSPSNKVTEKGKDVELRCDPISGHTALYWYRQSLGQGLEFLIYFQGNSAPDKSGLPSDRFSAERTGGSVSTLTIQRTQQEDSAVYLCASSLAVLAGVYEQYFGPGTRLTVT.

CDR3 coding DNA: TGTGCCAGCAGCTTAGAGTCTGGCGAGCAGTACTTC. Its protein product is CASSLESGEQYF. The rearrangement joins TRBV7-9 to TRBJ2-7; D gene ambiguous. V was trimmed by 1 base and J by 6 bases, leaving 7 bases between them. Looked up from germline, CDR1 is SEHNR and CDR2 is FQNEAQ (reference sequence). The CDR3 consists of 12 residues.

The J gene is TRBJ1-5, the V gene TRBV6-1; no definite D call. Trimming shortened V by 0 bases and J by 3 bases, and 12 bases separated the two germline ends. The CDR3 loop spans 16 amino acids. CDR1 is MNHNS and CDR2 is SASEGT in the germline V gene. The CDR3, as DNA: TGTGCCAGCAGTGAAGCAAGTCTGGGATTCAATCAGCCCCAGCATTTT. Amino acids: CASSEASLGFNQPQHF.

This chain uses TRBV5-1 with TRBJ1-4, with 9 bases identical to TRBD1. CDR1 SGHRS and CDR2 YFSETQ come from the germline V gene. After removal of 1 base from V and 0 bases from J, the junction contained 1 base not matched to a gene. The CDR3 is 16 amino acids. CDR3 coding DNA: TGCGCCAGCAGCTTGACAGGGGGCTCAACTAATGAAAAACTGTTTTTT. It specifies CASSLTGGSTNEKLFF.

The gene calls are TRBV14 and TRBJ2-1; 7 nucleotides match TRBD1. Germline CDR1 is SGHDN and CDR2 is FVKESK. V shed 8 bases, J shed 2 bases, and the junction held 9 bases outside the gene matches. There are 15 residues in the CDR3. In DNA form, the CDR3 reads TGTGCCAGCTGTGACAGGGCTAAGCCCTACAATGAGCAGTTCTTC. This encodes CASCDRAKPYNEQFF.

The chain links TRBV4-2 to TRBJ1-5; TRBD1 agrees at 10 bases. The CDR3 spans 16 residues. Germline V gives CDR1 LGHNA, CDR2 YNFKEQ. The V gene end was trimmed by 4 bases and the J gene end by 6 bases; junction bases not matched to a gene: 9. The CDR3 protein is CASSPYGTGAVQPQHF. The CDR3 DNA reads TGTGCCAGCAGCCCGTACGGGACAGGGGCGGTTCAGCCCCAGCATTTT.

The CDR3 DNA reads as TGTGCCAGCAGTTTGGGCAGGGGTAACTATGGCTACACCTTC. Its protein product is CASSLGRGNYGYTF. The chain is built from TRBV28 and TRBJ1-2; tentatively, D is TRBD1 (6 bases). V gave up 3 bases and J gave up 1 base, with 9 bases separating them. The CDR3 is 14 amino acids. Per germline, CDR1 MDHEN and CDR2 SYDVKM.

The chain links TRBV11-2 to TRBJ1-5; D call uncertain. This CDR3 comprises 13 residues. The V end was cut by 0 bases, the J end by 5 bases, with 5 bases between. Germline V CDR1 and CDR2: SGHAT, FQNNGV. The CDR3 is CASSLDLDQPQHF. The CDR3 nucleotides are TGTGCCAGCAGCTTAGATCTGGATCAGCCCCAGCATTTT.

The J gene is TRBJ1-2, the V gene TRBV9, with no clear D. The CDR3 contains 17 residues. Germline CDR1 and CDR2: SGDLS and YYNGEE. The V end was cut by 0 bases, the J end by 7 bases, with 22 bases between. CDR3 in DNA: TGTGCCAGCAGCGTAGCCGGAGGTCCTCAGATCTTGGCTGGCTACACCTTC. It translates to CASSVAGGPQILAGYTF.

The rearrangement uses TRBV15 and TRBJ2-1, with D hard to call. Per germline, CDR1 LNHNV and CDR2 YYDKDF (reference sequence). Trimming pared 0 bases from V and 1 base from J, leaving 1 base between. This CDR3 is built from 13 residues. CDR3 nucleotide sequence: TGTGCCACCAGCAGAGAATCCTACAATGAGCAGTTCTTC. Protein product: CATSRESYNEQFF.

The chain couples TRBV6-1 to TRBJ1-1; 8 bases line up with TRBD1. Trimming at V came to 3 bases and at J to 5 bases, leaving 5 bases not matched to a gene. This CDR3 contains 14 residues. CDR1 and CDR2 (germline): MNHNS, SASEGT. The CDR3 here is CASSDPTGATEAFF. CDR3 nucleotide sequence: TGTGCCAGCAGTGACCCGACAGGGGCGACTGAAGCTTTCTTT.

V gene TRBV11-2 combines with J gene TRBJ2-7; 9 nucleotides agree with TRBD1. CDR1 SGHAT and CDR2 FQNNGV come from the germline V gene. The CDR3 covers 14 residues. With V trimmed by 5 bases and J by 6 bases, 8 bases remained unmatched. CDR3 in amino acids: CASSTGQGGSEQYF. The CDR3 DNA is TGTGCCAGCAGCACGGGACAGGGTGGGAGCGAGCAGTACTTC. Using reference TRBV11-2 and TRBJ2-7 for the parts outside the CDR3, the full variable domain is EAGVAQSPRYKIIEKRQSVAFWCNPISGHATLYWYQQILGQGPKLLIQFQNNGVVDDSQLPKDRFSAERLKGVDSTLKIQPAKLEDSAVYLCASSTGQGGSEQYFGPGTRLTVT.

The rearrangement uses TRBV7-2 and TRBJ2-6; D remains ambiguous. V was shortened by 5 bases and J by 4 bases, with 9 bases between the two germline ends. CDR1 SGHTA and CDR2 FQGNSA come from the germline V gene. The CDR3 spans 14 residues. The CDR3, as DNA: TGTGCCAGCAGCCCCCGTCGGGGGGCCAACGTCCTGACTTTC. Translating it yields CASSPRRGANVLTF.